The clone carrying this T cell receptor beta chain has more than one count but fewer than ten. Original methodology: Reference gene primer amplification gave estimated nucleated cell counts. Measured with immunoSEQ multiplex PCR; TCRdb has only the in-frame clones, and not every one. V, J and clone size derive from that table, while D and trimming were established from the DNA sequence. The sample consists of approximately 170,000 clones, roughly nine tenths of them appearing once. The germline V gene has CDR1 DFQATT and CDR2 SNEGSKA (reference sequence). V was shortened by 7 bases and J by 7 bases, with 13 bases between the two germline ends. This CDR3 region has 11 residues. These data belong to a study of blood T cell repertoires in COVID-19.

The J gene is TRBJ1-2, the V gene TRBV20-1, with D maybe TRBD1 (6 bases). The TCR comes from a man between 18 and 29 years old who had recovered from COVID-19. The specimen sequenced was peripheral blood. The CDR3 DNA follows: TGCAGTGAGGTACAGGGTAGTGGCTACACCTTC. This encodes CSEVQGSGYTF.